This is a list of T cell receptor beta chains from one sample in a study of OX40 agonist ivuxolimab in advanced cancers. Repertoires were generated with immunoSEQ multiplex PCR, while TCRdb's copy carries only in-frame clones and drops some. This table holds more than 50,000 clones, around 84% found once. The sample was CD4+ or CD8+ T cells sorted from blood, taken in a trial of the OX40 agonist ivuxolimab. The origin of the receptors is an adult with an advanced solid tumor such as melanoma, head and neck, liver or kidney cancer. The CDR3 runs from the conserved cysteine through the conserved F or W. The order of the fields is J gene, D gene, V gene, clone size, CDR3 protein, CDR3 DNA. A D gene is named only where the DNA matches it firmly. For some rows the clone size is stated as once, few or many, or as a class when expanded; others skip it.

j_gene: TRBJ2-7; d_gene: NA; v_gene: TRBV6-5; abundance: NA; CDR3aa: CASSYFRFKGRKYF; CDR3nt: TGTGCCAGCAGTTACTTCCGATTCAAGGGCCGTAAGTACTTC
j_gene: TRBJ1-5; d_gene: NA; v_gene: TRBV19; abundance: NA; CDR3aa: CASSPITGGASNQPQHF; CDR3nt: TGTGCCAGTAGCCCAATAACCGGGGGCGCGAGCAATCAGCCCCAGCATTTT
j_gene: TRBJ2-2; d_gene: NA; v_gene: TRBV7-3; abundance: NA; CDR3aa: CASSTFRDTGELFF; CDR3nt: TGTGCCAGCAGCACCTTCAGGGATACCGGGGAGCTGTTTTTT
j_gene: TRBJ2-5; d_gene: NA; v_gene: TRBV6-1; abundance: NA; CDR3aa: CASSELSRAQYF; CDR3nt: TGTGCCAGCAGTGAATTAAGTCGGGCCCAGTACTTC
j_gene: TRBJ1-1; d_gene: TRBD1; v_gene: TRBV7-2; abundance: NA; CDR3aa: CASSSSGTGWFAEAFF; CDR3nt: TGTGCCAGCAGCTCTTCCGGGACAGGCTGGTTCGCTGAAGCTTTCTTT
j_gene: TRBJ1-5; d_gene: NA; v_gene: TRBV7-2; abundance: NA; CDR3aa: CASSLAGPRKQPQHF; CDR3nt: TGTGCCAGCAGCTTGGCGGGACCGCGTAAACAGCCCCAGCATTTT
j_gene: TRBJ1-2; d_gene: NA; v_gene: TRBV6-5; abundance: NA; CDR3aa: CASSPSNYGYTF; CDR3nt: TGTGCCAGCAGTCCATCAAACTATGGCTACACCTTC
j_gene: TRBJ1-2; d_gene: NA; v_gene: TRBV4-2; abundance: NA; CDR3aa: CASSQGNRVGGYTF; CDR3nt: TGTGCCAGCAGCCAAGGCAACAGGGTAGGGGGCTACACCTTC
j_gene: TRBJ2-2; d_gene: TRBD1; v_gene: TRBV30; abundance: NA; CDR3aa: CAWNFGTGNTGELFF; CDR3nt: TGTGCCTGGAATTTTGGGACAGGGAACACCGGGGAGCTGTTTTTT
j_gene: TRBJ2-1; d_gene: TRBD2; v_gene: TRBV5-1; abundance: NA; CDR3aa: CASSLRVAGGHEQFF; CDR3nt: TGCGCCAGCAGCTTGAGGGTAGCGGGGGGTCATGAGCAGTTCTTC
j_gene: TRBJ2-1; d_gene: TRBD2; v_gene: TRBV11-3; abundance: NA; CDR3aa: CASSLGGRALNEQFF; CDR3nt: TGTGCCAGCAGCCTCGGAGGGAGGGCCCTCAATGAGCAGTTCTTC
j_gene: TRBJ1-1; d_gene: NA; v_gene: TRBV11-2; abundance: NA; CDR3aa: CASSRRDGNTEAFF; CDR3nt: TGTGCCAGCAGCCGCCGGGACGGAAACACTGAAGCTTTCTTT
j_gene: TRBJ2-1; d_gene: NA; v_gene: TRBV2; abundance: NA; CDR3aa: CASRDYWDEQFF; CDR3nt: TGTGCCAGCAGGGACTATTGGGATGAGCAGTTCTTC
j_gene: TRBJ1-4; d_gene: NA; v_gene: TRBV5-1; abundance: NA; CDR3aa: CASSFGQGNEKLFF; CDR3nt: TGCGCCAGCAGCTTTGGGCAGGGAAATGAAAAACTGTTTTTT
j_gene: TRBJ1-1; d_gene: NA; v_gene: TRBV27; abundance: NA; CDR3aa: CASRPITVTVNTEAFF; CDR3nt: TGTGCCAGCAGACCAATCACTGTGACAGTGAACACTGAAGCTTTCTTT
j_gene: TRBJ2-2; d_gene: NA; v_gene: TRBV7-3; abundance: NA; CDR3aa: CASSLSSSGELFF; CDR3nt: TGTGCCAGCAGCTTATCTTCATCCGGGGAGCTGTTTTTT
j_gene: TRBJ2-3; d_gene: NA; v_gene: TRBV28; abundance: NA; CDR3aa: CASSLVGADKYF; CDR3nt: TGTGCCAGCAGTTTGGTCGGGGCTGATAAGTATTTT
j_gene: TRBJ2-1; d_gene: TRBD2; v_gene: TRBV2; abundance: NA; CDR3aa: CASRGNSGGNSYNEQFF; CDR3nt: TGTGCCAGCAGGGGGAATAGCGGGGGTAACTCCTACAATGAGCAGTTCTTC
j_gene: TRBJ2-3; d_gene: NA; v_gene: TRBV6-1; abundance: once; CDR3aa: CASSEKLGGGGWGTQYF; CDR3nt: TGTGCCAGCAGTGAAAAACTAGGAGGTGGGGGATGGGGTACGCAGTATTTT
j_gene: TRBJ2-7; d_gene: TRBD2; v_gene: TRBV27; abundance: NA; CDR3aa: CASKASGTYEQYF; CDR3nt: TGTGCCAGCAAGGCTAGCGGGACCTACGAGCAGTACTTC
j_gene: TRBJ1-1; d_gene: NA; v_gene: TRBV11-2; abundance: NA; CDR3aa: CASRWRGNTEAFF; CDR3nt: TGTGCCAGCAGATGGCGAGGGAACACTGAAGCTTTCTTT
j_gene: TRBJ1-2; d_gene: TRBD1; v_gene: TRBV11-1; abundance: NA; CDR3aa: CASSQGTAGVAHTF; CDR3nt: TGTGCCAGCAGCCAGGGGACAGCCGGGGTGGCTCACACCTTC
j_gene: TRBJ1-4; d_gene: NA; v_gene: TRBV28; abundance: NA; CDR3aa: CASSLWGVTTNEKLFF; CDR3nt: TGTGCCAGCAGTTTATGGGGGGTCACAACTAATGAAAAACTGTTTTTT
j_gene: TRBJ1-3; d_gene: NA; v_gene: TRBV5-5; abundance: NA; CDR3aa: CASSHITGSGGNTIYF; CDR3nt: TGTGCCAGCAGCCACATAACGGGGTCAGGTGGAAACACCATATATTTT
j_gene: TRBJ2-5; d_gene: TRBD2; v_gene: TRBV11-3; abundance: NA; CDR3aa: CASSPRTSGRETQYF; CDR3nt: TGTGCCAGCAGCCCACGGACTAGCGGTAGGGAGACCCAGTACTTC
j_gene: TRBJ2-5; d_gene: NA; v_gene: TRBV2; abundance: NA; CDR3aa: CASSDIMTQRGETQYF; CDR3nt: TGTGCCAGCAGTGATATCATGACACAAAGAGGGGAGACCCAGTACTTC
j_gene: TRBJ1-1; d_gene: NA; v_gene: TRBV6-1; abundance: NA; CDR3aa: CASRPVQQGGTEAFF; CDR3nt: TGTGCCAGCAGACCCGTCCAACAGGGAGGCACTGAAGCTTTCTTT